Sequencing of this T cell receptor (beta chain) was carried out in a study of technical replicates of blood from several donors (dated by TCRdb to the late 2010s). Measured from the cysteine to the phenylalanine, the CDR3 is 14 residues long. The only DNA kept is the CDR3, 42 bases in frame from the first base. A distance of 7 bases separates the germline ends of V and J, which lose 0 bases and 2 bases respectively. Per the germline V gene (reference sequence), LNHNV is the CDR1 and YYDKDF is the CDR2. On this clone: Its antigen is currently not known. The input lacks base qualities; no much larger clone sits a single base away. Other DNA sequences from this sample encode an identical CDR3 as well.

The method was the immunoSEQ multiplex PCR assay. Drawn from immuneACCESS, this table holds only the in-frame rearrangements with V and J called that TCRdb kept. Clones are partly lost; checked studies trace under half to an unresolved V gene and leave the rest unexplained. Here the sample has under 80,000 clones; 94% occur a single time. The ten largest clones add up to roughly 0.26% of the sample. This sequence was found in a human donor in good health. The V and J segments used are TRBV15 and TRBJ1-1; matching of 5 bases hints at TRBD1 as the D gene. Source material: T cells isolated from PBMCs. The CDR3 has the sequence CATSRDRVNTEAFF. The DNA sequence follows: TGTGCCACCAGCAGAGACAGGGTTAACACTGAAGCTTTCTTT.